This T cell receptor beta chain was sequenced during a study of CD8 T cells in ankylosing spondylitis. Libraries for TCR beta were made by quantitative 5'-RACE with molecular barcodes. TCRdb processed the 5' RACE reads anew with MiXCR; each CDR3 protein has one entry. This sample yields 700,000 or so distinct CDR3 sequences, of which under 20% are seen a single time; 15% to 20% belongs to the top ten. This CDR3 is built from 14 residues. Germline CDR1 is SGHRS and CDR2 is YFSETQ. V dropped 3 bases and J dropped 1 base, with 10 bases sitting between them. Notes on this clonotype: Its antigen is not identified.

Study-level results: Several of the motif variants were reported before in synovial fluid and blood from reactive arthritis. Significant enrichment of disease-linked clones was reportedly seen in matched ankylosing spondylitis synovial fluid. About 8 highly homologous variants made up a TCR beta motif that seemed to typify ankylosing spondylitis blood. Those disease-linked clones were CD8+; they were also relatively rare in peripheral blood.

The rearrangement joins TRBV5-1 to TRBJ1-1, with a possible D match to TRBD1 (5 bases). The sample comprised blood, either unsorted or a sorted T cell fraction (not recorded which). The sequence derives from a male donor with ankylosing spondylitis. CDR3 in amino acids: CASSWSGQNTEAFF. The CDR3 coding sequence is TGCGCCAGCAGCTGGTCCGGACAGAACACTGAAGCTTTCTTT.